This T cell receptor (beta chain) originates from a study of shared clonotypes between healthy human individuals. Germline values: CDR1 KGHSH, CDR2 LQKENI. This CDR3 spans 19 amino acids. With 1 base clipped from V and 7 bases from J, the junction kept 21 bases outside the gene matches. As regards this clone: What it binds is not known.

Study outcomes and limitations: Generation probabilities were higher for clonotypes shared across all four sorted-subset donors than for unshared ones.

The data were produced by immunoSEQ multiplex PCR, yet TCRdb's version contains in-frame clones alone and is incomplete. The sample yields 650,000 to 750,000 clones, around 72% seen once. The source is a woman aged 25 to 39 in good health. This chain joins TRBV18 and TRBJ2-7; 8 bases are a match to TRBD1. The material sequenced was memory CD4+ T cells sorted from blood. Subset described: CD45RA-negative fraction. The CDR3 region is CASSPRADRAEAKFREQYF. The CDR3 DNA reads as TGTGCCAGCTCACCACGGGCGGACAGGGCAGAGGCAAAGTTTCGGGAGCAGTACTTC.